This TCR beta chain appears in the sequencing data of a study of shared clonotypes between healthy human individuals. Naive CD8 cells lacked CD45RO, underwent positive selection for CCR7 and left out terminally differentiated effector memory CD45RA+ cells. Whole-study findings and limits: The rarefaction results pointed to incomplete sorted-subset sequencing despite large depth.

This clone has more than one count but fewer than ten. Its antigen is undetermined. This table comes from immunoSEQ multiplex PCR, and its TCRdb copy is limited to in-frame clones, with some not included. The sample holds roughly 1,800,000 clones; 85% to 95% are singletons and the top ten take 1% to 1.5%. The CDR3 consists of 16 residues. Losses at the gene ends were 5 bases for V and 1 base for J; bases not matched to a gene: 10. Germline loops: CDR1 SEHNR, CDR2 FQNEAQ (reference sequence). The clonotype originates from a man aged 18 to 30 in good health. The V gene is TRBV7-9, the J gene TRBJ2-7; 8 bases align to TRBD2. Sequencing was performed on naive CD8+ T cells sorted from blood. CDR3 coding DNA: TGTGCCAGCAGCCCCAAAGGGACTAGGGGATCCTACGAGCAGTACTTC. As protein: CASSPKGTRGSYEQYF.